Detailed here is one TCR beta chain. Clones were sequenced by immunoSEQ multiplex PCR, and TCRdb holds only the in-frame ones, with some missing. The sample yields about 79,000 clones, around 86% seen once. The sample belongs to a study of PD-L1 blockade in urothelial cancer. In the study overall: Patients went on atezolizumab in the mid-2010s, receiving 1,200 mg intravenously every 3 weeks. Patients' histories included 0 to 3 prior chemotherapy regimens.

The CDR3 contains 15 residues. V was shortened by 7 bases and J by 8 bases, with 20 bases between the two germline ends. The time point was: pretreatment peripheral blood. This TCR was recovered from a man aged 55 to 69 with urothelial cancer. The sample in question was PBMCs, obtained around atezolizumab (anti-PD-L1) treatment. The rearrangement joins TRBV23-1 to TRBJ1-4; D is unresolved. TRBV23-1 counts as an open reading frame of uncertain function. This CDR3 reads CASKLHGGPCEKLFF. CDR3 nucleotide sequence: TGCGCCAGCAAGCTCCACGGCGGTCCCTGCGAAAAACTGTTTTTT.